One sample yielded the 24 T cell receptor beta chains listed below, sequenced in a study of CD8 T cells in ankylosing spondylitis. A single record per CDR3 protein comes from TCRdb applying MiXCR to the 5' RACE reads. The sample consists of approximately 260,000 distinct CDR3 sequences, about a sixth of them appearing once. Sequencing was performed on blood, either unsorted or a sorted T cell fraction (not recorded which). These receptors all come from a male donor with ankylosing spondylitis or in good health (not recorded which).

Notes on this clonotype: The CDR3 does not end in the conserved phenylalanine or tryptophan, so this is likely a read error. The chain recombines TRBV24-1 with TRBJ1-2; possibly TRBD1 for D (5 bases). V dropped 9 bases and J dropped 4 bases, with 17 bases sitting between them. Germline assignment: CDR1 KGHDR and CDR2 SFDVKD. This CDR3 is 14 amino acids long. DNA for the CDR3: TGTGCCACCCGGGACCTCGAGTGGCCCTATGGCTACACCCTC. This encodes CATRDLEWPYGYTL.

This clonotype was recorded many times. The chain recombines TRBV29-1 with TRBJ2-4; the D is unclear. Germline assignment: CDR1 SQVTM and CDR2 ANQGSEA. With 0 bases removed from V and 7 bases from J, the gap between germline ends came to 4 bases. The CDR3 length is 11 residues. The CDR3 region is CSVEDRNIQYF. Here the CDR3 DNA reads TGCAGCGTTGAAGATCGGAACATTCAGTACTTC. Looking up the rest from reference TRBV29-1 and TRBJ2-4 gives the full variable domain: SAVISQKPSRDICQRGTSLTIQCQVDSQVTMMFWYRQQPGQSLTLIATANQGSEATYESGFVIDKFPISRPNLTFSTLTVSNMSPEDSSIYLCSVEDRNIQYFGAGTRLSVL.

This clonotype was counted ten times or more. The chain has TRBV5-1 and TRBJ1-2, with D possibly TRBD1 on 6 matching bases. The V end was cut by 0 bases, the J end by 5 bases, with 11 bases between. The CDR3 sequence is 14 residues long. Germline CDR1 and CDR2: SGHRS and YFSETQ. CDR3 coding DNA: TGCGCCAGCAGCTTGGACAGGGAGGGTTATGGCTACACCTTC. Encoded protein: CASSLDREGYGYTF.

The rearrangement joins TRBV6-4 to TRBJ2-1; 10 nucleotides match TRBD2. CDR1 MRHNA and CDR2 SNTAGT come from the germline V gene. The V gene end was trimmed by 3 bases and the J gene end by 12 bases; junction bases not matched to a gene: 8. CDR3 size: 14 residues. CDR3 sequence: CASSEIAGGWLQFF. In DNA, the CDR3 is TGTGCCAGCAGTGAGATAGCGGGAGGTTGGCTGCAGTTCTTC.

This clonotype was counted between two and nine times. The DNA for the CDR3 is TGCGCCAGCAGCCAAACAACCGGGACAGGGAGAATCGGGGAGCTGTTTTTT. Translated, it gives CASSQTTGTGRIGELFF. V is TRBV4-1 and J is TRBJ2-2; 9 nucleotides line up with TRBD1. The CDR3 sequence is 17 residues long. Trimming removed 2 bases from V and 7 bases from J; junction bases left unmatched: 11. Germline-derived CDR1 and CDR2 are MGHRA and YSYEKL.

The V gene is TRBV12-3 or TRBV12-4, the J gene TRBJ2-2, with D possibly being TRBD2 (6 bases). Trimming left V 6 bases short and J 0 bases short, with 14 bases between. The CDR3 runs 16 residues. CDR3 in amino acids: CASSLLAASNTGELFF. The CDR3 DNA sequence: TGTGCCAGCAGCCTACTAGCAGCCTCGAACACCGGGGAGCTGTTTTTT.

This clonotype was observed at least ten times. The genes are TRBV6-2 or TRBV6-3 and TRBJ1-1; tentatively, D is TRBD1 (5 bases). The CDR3 sequence is 13 residues long. Germline V gene lookup returns CDR1 MNHEY and CDR2 SVGEGT. V was clipped by 5 bases and J by 1 base, with 8 bases between them. This CDR3 is CASSLTANTEAFF. CDR3 bases: TGTGCCAGCAGTCTGACAGCGAACACTGAAGCTTTCTTT.

This clonotype has more than one count but fewer than ten. The chain carries TRBV29-1 and TRBJ2-7; 7 nucleotides match TRBD1. The germline V gene encodes CDR1 SQVTM and CDR2 ANQGSEA. The CDR3 consists of 15 residues. V dropped 0 bases and J dropped 2; count of bases not matched to a gene: 7. Here the CDR3 DNA reads TGCAGCGTTGAAGAGATTCATACAGGGGCCTACGAGCAGTACTTC. This translates into CSVEEIHTGAYEQYF.

This clonotype was observed a handful of times. V is TRBV12-3 or TRBV12-4 and J is TRBJ2-7; 13 nucleotides align to TRBD2. This CDR3 comprises 14 residues. J lost 7 bases, V lost 5 bases, and 5 bases had no gene match. CDR3 sequence reads: CASSPPGLAGEQYF. CDR3 bases: TGTGCCAGCAGTCCGCCGGGACTAGCGGGGGAGCAGTACTTC.

The chain has TRBV19 and TRBJ1-5, with D unresolved. Trimming removed 5 bases from V and 8 bases from J, with 13 bases in between. From germline, CDR1 is LNHDA and CDR2 SQIVND (reference sequence). The CDR3 covers 13 residues. The CDR3 sequence is CASSQYLGEPQHF. In nucleotides, the CDR3 is TGTGCCAGTAGTCAGTATCTCGGGGAGCCCCAGCATTTT.

This clonotype was picked up many times. V gene TRBV29-1 combines with J gene TRBJ1-2; weak D call: TRBD1 (5 bases). CDR3 size: 13 residues. CDR1 SQVTM and CDR2 ANQGSEA come from the germline V gene. Deletions cut 5 bases from V and 6 bases from J, with 16 bases between. The CDR3 DNA is TGCAGCGTTCGGGGATCGGGGGGAAATGGCTACACCTTC. Its translation: CSVRGSGGNGYTF. Full variable domain (missing parts from reference TRBV29-1 and TRBJ1-2): SAVISQKPSRDICQRGTSLTIQCQVDSQVTMMFWYRQQPGQSLTLIATANQGSEATYESGFVIDKFPISRPNLTFSTLTVSNMSPEDSSIYLCSVRGSGGNGYTFGSGTRLTVV.

The CDR3 bases are TGTGCCACCCTTTCCGGATACAATGAGCAGTTCTTC. Amino acids: CATLSGYNEQFF. The gene calls are TRBV28 and TRBJ2-1; D gene unclear. The CDR3 runs 12 residues. V gave up 10 bases and J gave up 4 bases, with 11 bases separating them. Germline assignment: CDR1 MDHEN and CDR2 SYDVKM.

V usage is TRBV2 and J usage is TRBJ1-5; 7 bases are a match to TRBD1. Germline V gene data show CDR1 as SNHLY and CDR2 as FYNNEI. V dropped 7 bases and J dropped 3; count of bases not matched to a gene: 9. The CDR3 runs to 15 residues. The CDR3 nucleotides read TGTGCCAGCACGAGACAGGGTTCCTCCAATCAGCCCCAGCATTTT. Translated: CASTRQGSSNQPQHF.

This clonotype turned up a few times. The chain is built from TRBV4-1 and TRBJ2-3, with D unclear. Germline V gene lookup returns CDR1 MGHRA and CDR2 YSYEKL. Trimming took 0 bases from V and 0 from J, leaving 10 bases between them. The CDR3 covers 16 residues. Here the CDR3 reads CASSQERLPSTDTQYF. CDR3 sequence (DNA): TGCGCCAGCAGCCAAGAGCGGCTCCCGAGCACAGATACGCAGTATTTT.

The rearrangement joins TRBV7-9 to TRBJ2-7; 9 bases fit TRBD1. With 4 bases clipped from V and 5 bases from J, the junction kept 9 bases outside the gene matches. CDR1 and CDR2 from the germline V gene are SEHNR and FQNEAQ (reference sequence). The CDR3 is made up of 15 amino acids. CDR3: CASSSTRDRVDEQYF. The CDR3, as DNA: TGTGCCAGCAGCTCGACACGGGACAGGGTGGACGAGCAGTACTTC.

This clonotype turned up a few times. This chain links TRBV5-1 with TRBJ2-7; no definite D call. Per germline, CDR1 SGHRS and CDR2 YFSETQ. Between the trimmed V and J ends, which lost 5 bases and 1 base, there was a span of 13 bases. This CDR3 comprises 14 residues. The CDR3 here is CASRRQVSSYEQYF. CDR3 bases: TGCGCCAGCAGGAGGCAGGTATCTTCCTACGAGCAGTACTTC.

The J gene is TRBJ2-1, the V gene TRBV20-1, with a tentative D call TRBD1 (5 bases). The CDR3 runs 14 residues. From germline, CDR1 is DFQATT and CDR2 SNEGSKA (reference sequence). V lost 0 bases and J 8 bases, leaving 14 bases between the germline ends. The CDR3 DNA is TGCAGTGCTAGAGAAGAAGGGGATTGGGATGAGCAGTTCTTC. Protein product: CSAREEGDWDEQFF.

This sequence joins TRBV7-9 and TRBJ2-5; D possibly corresponds to TRBD2 (6 bases). CDR3 length: 14 amino acids. V was clipped by 5 bases and J by 1 base, with 11 bases between them. Germline lookup yields CDR1 SEHNR and CDR2 FQNEAQ (reference sequence). CDR3 bases: TGTGCCAGCAGCCAAAGGGACTCCCAAGAGACCCAGTACTTC. Translated: CASSQRDSQETQYF.

This clonotype was seen more than once but under ten times. The CDR3 DNA reads as TGTGCCAGCAGTCCAACGCTAGCTTCGTCCGCAGATACGCAGTATTTT. Protein product: CASSPTLASSADTQYF. The V gene is TRBV6-1, the J gene TRBJ2-3; maybe TRBD2 (5 bases). V shed 5 bases and J shed 4 bases, with 19 bases lying between them. CDR3 length: 16 residues. Germline CDR1 MNHNS, CDR2 SASEGT.

The rearrangement uses TRBV27 and TRBJ2-7, with 12 bases aligning to TRBD2. The CDR3 covers 14 residues. V lost 5 bases and J lost 7; bases outside the gene matches: 6. The V gene's germline CDR1 is MNHEY and CDR2 SMNVEV (reference sequence). The CDR3 here is CASSGTSGLGEQYF. CDR3 DNA: TGTGCCAGCAGTGGGACTAGCGGGTTGGGGGAGCAGTACTTC.

This clonotype was seen a few times. The rearrangement joins TRBV9 to TRBJ2-7, with 7 bases fitting TRBD2. Germline V gives CDR1 SGDLS, CDR2 YYNGEE. After removal of 3 bases from V and 6 bases from J, the junction contained 6 bases not matched to a gene. The CDR3 runs 13 residues. This CDR3 is CASSETGGLEQYF. The DNA of the CDR3 is TGTGCCAGCAGCGAGACGGGGGGTCTCGAGCAGTACTTC.

This clonotype was detected many times. The chain combines TRBV5-4 with TRBJ1-5; D not certain. From germline, CDR1 is SGHNT and CDR2 YYREEE (reference sequence). The CDR3 contains 12 residues. Trimming stripped 2 bases from V and 6 bases from J, with 6 bases between. CDR3 region: CASSFLGQPQHF. The CDR3 bases are TGTGCCAGCAGCTTTTTAGGTCAGCCCCAGCATTTT.

This clonotype has a handful of counts. The genes are TRBV6-4 and TRBJ2-2; 10 bases are shared with TRBD2. The CDR3 is 16 amino acids. With 0 bases clipped from V and 5 bases from J, the junction kept 3 bases outside the gene matches. Germline V CDR1 and CDR2: MRHNA, SNTAGT. The CDR3 loop is CASSDSQREGTGELFF. CDR3 DNA sequence: TGTGCCAGCAGTGACTCCCAGCGGGAGGGAACCGGGGAGCTGTTTTTT.

This clonotype appeared many times. The rearrangement links TRBV29-1 to TRBJ1-3; D is perhaps TRBD1 (6 bases). In germline, CDR1 is SQVTM, CDR2 ANQGSEA. V gave up 5 bases and J gave up 4 bases, with 9 bases separating them. The CDR3 extends over 12 amino acids. For the CDR3, the DNA is TGCAGCGTTTCAGGGGACGGAAACACCATATATTTT. Translation gives CSVSGDGNTIYF.